The 22 T cell receptor beta chains below were found in one sample sequenced in a study of T-cell memory formation after mild COVID-19. MiXCR was run by TCRdb on the 5' RACE reads, yielding one entry per CDR3 protein. This sample has 550,000 to 600,000 distinct CDR3 sequences, with about 20% found just once. Sequencing input: PBMCs or a T cell subset sorted from them (not recorded which). The receptors stem from an adult woman who had mild COVID-19 (a few samples of this study predate the infection). Cell type and time point are not known.

This clonotype has only a few counts. The chain carries TRBV30 and TRBJ1-5; the match to TRBD1 covers 10 bases. V shed 6 bases and J 5 bases; nucleotides not matched to a gene: 4. CDR1 is GTSNPN and CDR2 is SVGIG in the germline V gene (reference sequence). CDR3 length: 13 amino acids. Here the CDR3 DNA reads TGTGCCTGCACGGACAGGGGGGATCAGCCCCAGCATTTT. Residues: CACTDRGDQPQHF. Full variable domain (missing parts from reference TRBV30 and TRBJ1-5): SQTIHQWPATLVQPVGSPLSLECTVEGTSNPNLYWYRQAAGRGLQLLFYSVGIGQISSEVPQNLSASRPQDRQFILSSKKLLLSDSGFYLCACTDRGDQPQHFGDGTRLSIL.

The CDR3 region has the DNA TGTGCCACCGGATACCGGGACGCCCTCCGGGAGCAGTACTTC. Amino acids: CATGYRDALREQYF. The V call is TRBV27, the J call TRBJ2-7, with D perhaps being TRBD1 or TRBD2 (5 bases each). V lost 10 bases to trimming and J lost 7 bases, with 23 bases between them. CDR3 length equals 14 residues. CDR1 is MNHEY and CDR2 is SMNVEV in the germline V gene (reference sequence).

In the case of this clonotype: Just one base apart from a much larger clone, this may be a read error. V usage is TRBV5-1 and J usage is TRBJ2-1, with D maybe TRBD2 (7 bases). Germline V lookup: CDR1 SGHRS, CDR2 YFSETQ. The V and J ends lost 0 bases and 2 bases respectively, with 12 bases between them. The CDR3 totals 16 residues. CDR3 sequence: CASSLAGGGTYNEQFF. The CDR3 DNA reads TGCGCCAGCAGCTTGGCCGGCGGGGGCACCTACAATGAGCAGTTCTTC. Using reference TRBV5-1 and TRBJ2-1 for the parts outside the CDR3, the full variable domain is KAGVTQTPRYLIKTRGQQVTLSCSPISGHRSVSWYQQTPGQGLQFLFEYFSETQRNKGNFPGRFSGRQFSNSRSEMNVSTLELGDSALYLCASSLAGGGTYNEQFFGPGTRLTVL.

The chain carries TRBV12-3 or TRBV12-4 and TRBJ1-2; unclear D gene. This CDR3 contains 13 residues. The ends were cut back, 0 bases at V and 3 bases at J, with 5 bases in the middle. CDR3: CASSLAQYYGYTF. CDR3 sequence (DNA): TGTGCCAGCAGTTTAGCACAGTACTATGGCTACACCTTC.

This clonotype was detected only a few times. The rearrangement links TRBV5-5 to TRBJ2-5; D unclear. Between the trimmed V and J ends, which lost 0 bases and 5 bases, there was a span of 17 bases. Germline V gene data show CDR1 as SGHKS and CDR2 as YYEKEE (reference sequence). The CDR3 sequence is 16 residues long. CDR3 DNA: TGTGCCAGCAGCTTGGTGGCCACCCCCGGGCGGGAGACCCAGTACTTC. Protein product: CASSLVATPGRETQYF.

This clonotype has more than one count but fewer than ten. V gene TRBV7-9 combines with J gene TRBJ2-7, with D possibly being TRBD2 (5 bases). With 3 bases removed from V and 4 bases from J, the gap between germline ends came to 16 bases. The germline gives CDR1 SEHNR, CDR2 FQNEAQ (reference sequence). The CDR3 is 15 amino acids. CDR3 region: CASSFGGPVIYEQYF. The DNA of the CDR3 is TGTGCCAGCAGCTTCGGCGGGCCAGTTATTTACGAGCAGTACTTC.

The rearrangement links TRBV15 to TRBJ2-1; 7 bases align to TRBD1. CDR3 length: 14 amino acids. Germline CDR1 LNHNV, CDR2 YYDKDF (reference sequence). The J segment lost 6 bases and the V segment lost 2 bases, leaving 4 bases of the junction unmatched. CDR3 nucleotide sequence: TGTGCCACCAGCAGACAGACAGGGATCAATGAGCAGTTCTTC. Its translation: CATSRQTGINEQFF.

This chain uses TRBV4-1 with TRBJ1-2; TRBD1 is a possible D gene (5 bases). Germline CDR1 and CDR2: MGHRA and YSYEKL. Trimming shortened V by 1 base and J by 4 bases, and 10 bases separated the two germline ends. The CDR3 sequence is 14 residues long. CDR3 sequence reads: CASSQAIGTYGYTF. The CDR3 nucleotides are TGCGCCAGCAGCCAAGCGATAGGGACCTATGGCTACACCTTC.

The genes are TRBV9 and TRBJ2-3, with a weak D call TRBD2 (6 bases). V shed 1 base and J shed 0 bases, with 9 bases lying between them. The V gene's germline CDR1 is SGDLS and CDR2 YYNGEE. The CDR3 sequence is 15 residues long. In nucleotides, the CDR3 is TGTGCCAGCAGCGTACGCGGGATTAGCACAGATACGCAGTATTTT. As protein: CASSVRGISTDTQYF.

V and J are TRBV12-3 or TRBV12-4 and TRBJ1-2; the D is unclear. This CDR3 contains 13 residues. Trimming removed 2 bases from V and 8 bases from J, with 12 bases in between. CDR3: CASSLLGPSGYTF. For the CDR3, the DNA is TGTGCCAGCAGTTTATTAGGCCCCTCGGGCTACACCTTC.

This clonotype was found a few times. The rearrangement links TRBV29-1 to TRBJ2-7, with TRBD2 matching over 10 bases. The length of the CDR3 is 13 residues. Unmatched junction bases numbered 5, after V lost 4 bases and J lost 5 bases. The germline gives CDR1 SQVTM, CDR2 ANQGSEA. This chain's CDR3 is CSVAGTSAHEQYF. Written as DNA, the CDR3 is TGCAGCGTTGCCGGGACTAGCGCCCACGAGCAGTACTTC.

The chain links TRBV3-1 to TRBJ1-1, with a possible D match to TRBD1 (5 bases). Germline V lookup: CDR1 LGHDT, CDR2 YNNKEL (reference sequence). V shed 1 base and J shed 3 bases, with 12 bases lying between them. This CDR3 region has 15 residues. In DNA, the CDR3 is TGTGCCAGCAGCCAAGTAGATGGGGCGGACACTGAAGCTTTCTTT. Translating gives CASSQVDGADTEAFF.

The gene calls are TRBV5-1 and TRBJ2-7; perhaps TRBD2 as D (7 bases). V gave up 3 bases and J gave up 5 bases, with 15 bases separating them. Germline V gene sequence: CDR1 SGHRS, CDR2 YFSETQ. The CDR3 is 14 residues long. As DNA, the CDR3 is TGCGCCAGCAGCTGGGGGGGGGCTATGGACGAGCAGTACTTC. Amino acid sequence: CASSWGGAMDEQYF.

This clonotype was recorded at least ten times. The V and J genes are TRBV20-1 and TRBJ2-2; 11 positions agree with TRBD2. Germline V gives CDR1 DFQATT, CDR2 SNEGSKA (reference sequence). V shed 6 bases, J shed 3 bases, and the junction held 9 bases outside the gene matches. This CDR3 has 16 amino acids. CDR3 DNA: TGCAGTGCGTCCCGGACTAGCGGGCCGCACACCGGGGAGCTGTTTTTT. This codes for CSASRTSGPHTGELFF.

V gene TRBV4-1 combines with J gene TRBJ1-2; possible D gene TRBD1, 6 bases. The germline V and J ends were trimmed by 3 bases and 3 bases, with 14 bases remaining between them. CDR3 size: 15 residues. Germline V gene data show CDR1 as MGHRA and CDR2 as YSYEKL. CDR3 nucleotide sequence: TGCGCCAGCAGCCAGTTTACAGGGAGCGACTATGGCTACACCTTC. Protein sequence: CASSQFTGSDYGYTF.

There are a few counts of this clonotype. V usage is TRBV9 and J usage is TRBJ1-1; perhaps TRBD1 as D (6 bases). CDR3 length: 14 amino acids. With 0 bases removed from V and 11 bases from J, the gap between germline ends came to 17 bases. CDR1 and CDR2 (germline): SGDLS, YYNGEE. The CDR3 loop reads CASSVAGSHREAFF. The CDR3 DNA reads as TGTGCCAGCAGCGTAGCGGGGAGTCACAGGGAGGCTTTCTTT. The complete variable domain, with remaining parts taken from reference TRBV9 and TRBJ1-1, reads DSGVTQTPKHLITATGQRVTLRCSPRSGDLSVYWYQQSLDQGLQFLIQYYNGEERAKGNILERFSAQQFPDLHSELNLSSLELGDSALYFCASSVAGSHREAFFGQGTRLTVV.

This clonotype was detected a few times. This CDR3 reads CASSMSLGGAREQYF. The CDR3 DNA reads TGTGCCAGTAGTATGTCCCTCGGGGGGGCAAGGGAGCAGTACTTC. This chain uses TRBV19 with TRBJ2-7; 8 nucleotides line up with TRBD2. CDR1 is LNHDA and CDR2 is SQIVND in the germline V gene (reference sequence). This CDR3 is built from 15 residues. V was pared by 3 bases and J by 7 bases, with 11 bases of the junction left unmatched.

The chain recombines TRBV6-6 with TRBJ1-4; D is unclear. The CDR3 covers 16 residues. V was cut by 4 bases and J by 0 bases, with 12 bases left in between. Germline-derived CDR1 and CDR2 are MNHNY and SVGAGI (reference sequence). The CDR3 DNA sequence: TGTGCCAGCAGTTTCCACACAGTTGCAACTAATGAAAAACTGTTTTTT. This gives the protein CASSFHTVATNEKLFF.

This clonotype was detected a few times. V usage is TRBV3-1 and J usage is TRBJ1-4; possible D gene TRBD1, 5 bases. V dropped 2 bases and J dropped 4 bases, with 8 bases sitting between them. The CDR3 covers 14 residues. The germline CDR1 and CDR2 sequences are LGHDT and YNNKEL (reference sequence). CDR3 loop: CASSQIQDNEKLFF. The CDR3 DNA reads TGTGCCAGCAGCCAAATACAGGATAATGAAAAACTGTTTTTT.

The chain employs TRBV7-8 and TRBJ2-4, with D maybe TRBD2 (6 bases). The CDR3 is made up of 14 amino acids. The germline V gene encodes CDR1 SGHVS and CDR2 FQNEAQ. Deletions cut 2 bases from V and 7 bases from J, with 12 bases between. The DNA of the CDR3 is TGTGCCAGCAGCTTATGGCAGGGAGGTAACATTCAGTACTTC. This codes for CASSLWQGGNIQYF.

This chain connects TRBV24-1 to TRBJ1-2, with 9 nucleotides matching TRBD1. This CDR3 contains 13 residues. Germline V gene lookup returns CDR1 KGHDR and CDR2 SFDVKD. V shed 9 bases, J shed 6 bases, and the junction held 7 bases outside the gene matches. CDR3 in amino acids: CATGDRVQDGYTF. The CDR3 bases are TGTGCCACCGGGGACAGGGTTCAGGATGGCTACACCTTC.

This rearrangement joins TRBV7-3 to TRBJ2-5, with a tentative D call TRBD2 (6 bases). Trimming removed 5 bases from V and 1 base from J, with 8 bases in between. Per germline, CDR1 SGHTA and CDR2 FQGTGA. The CDR3 has 13 amino acids. The CDR3 loop reads CASSAGRQETQYF. CDR3 DNA: TGTGCCAGCAGCGCGGGACGCCAAGAGACCCAGTACTTC.